Described below is a single T cell receptor beta chain sequence and its context. Blood sampling was done at baseline, cycle 4 day 1, and cycle 7 day 1. Profiled with immunoSEQ multiplex PCR; TCRdb holds only in-frame clones, not every one. This table has under 80,000 clones, nearly 95% appearing once. This entry belongs to a study of OX40 agonist ivuxolimab in advanced cancers. The CDR3 sequence is 14 residues long. Germline V gives CDR1 LNHDA, CDR2 SQIVND (reference sequence). Unmatched junction bases numbered 8, after V lost 8 bases and J lost 4 bases. This TCR was sampled from an adult with an advanced solid tumor such as melanoma, head and neck, liver or kidney cancer. The sequences come from CD4+ or CD8+ T cells sorted from blood, collected in a trial of the OX40 agonist ivuxolimab. This chain joins TRBV19 and TRBJ1-2; 9 bases fit TRBD1. In nucleotides, the CDR3 is TGTGCCAGTTGTGACAGGGGGTTCTTCTATGGCTACACCTTC. As protein: CASCDRGFFYGYTF.